Presented here are 8 T cell receptor beta chains from one specimen sequenced in a study of cytomegalovirus exposure and HLA in healthy donors. Sequencing used immunoSEQ multiplex PCR; TCRdb keeps in-frame clones, though not all of them. The data contain fewer than 200,000 clones, roughly 89% of them singletons. Input material: PBMCs. The receptors shown here come from a woman in her twenties or thirties in good health and CMV-seronegative.

The gene calls are TRBV6-5 and TRBJ2-1; TRBD2 agrees at 7 bases. With 6 bases clipped from V and 1 base from J, the junction kept 3 bases outside the gene matches. The CDR3 spans 14 residues. Germline CDR1 reads MNHEY; CDR2 reads SVGAGI. The CDR3 coding sequence is TGTGCCAGCAGGGCGGGGGTTTCCTACAATGAGCAGTTCTTC. It encodes CASRAGVSYNEQFF.

The V call is TRBV2, the J call TRBJ1-6; D gene unclear. Per germline, CDR1 SNHLY and CDR2 FYNNEI. V lost 0 bases and J 10 bases, leaving 10 bases between the germline ends. The CDR3 has 14 amino acids. The CDR3 region has the DNA TGTGCCAGCAGTGAAGCGCTTGGGAGATCACCCCTCCACTTT. Translation: CASSEALGRSPLHF.

V and J are TRBV7-8 and TRBJ1-6; tentatively, D is TRBD1 (5 bases). V was pared by 2 bases and J by 5 bases, with 22 bases between. The CDR3 consists of 19 residues. The germline V gene encodes CDR1 SGHVS and CDR2 FQNEAQ. CDR3 DNA sequence: TGTGCCAGCAGCTTATATAGGTTTAGACAGCTGAAGGATAATTCACCCCTCCACTTT. Its translation: CASSLYRFRQLKDNSPLHF.

The CDR3 DNA sequence: TGTGCCAGCAGCTTTGAGGGGGTCAGGACTGAAGCTTTCTTT. Encoded protein: CASSFEGVRTEAFF. The chain uses TRBV11-2 and TRBJ1-1, with a weak D call TRBD1 (6 bases). The CDR3 consists of 14 residues. Trimming removed 3 bases from V and 5 bases from J, with 13 bases in between. Germline V gene lookup returns CDR1 SGHAT and CDR2 FQNNGV.

The chain uses TRBV4-3 and TRBJ2-1; TRBD2 might be the D (6 bases). V gave up 0 bases and J gave up 4 bases, with 16 bases separating them. Germline V gene sequence: CDR1 LGHNA, CDR2 YSLEER. CDR3 size: 17 residues. The CDR3 region is CASSQDNPSVGYNEQFF. In DNA form, the CDR3 reads TGCGCCAGCAGCCAAGATAACCCTAGCGTGGGGTACAATGAGCAGTTCTTC.

The chain uses TRBV7-6 and TRBJ2-2, with D possibly matching TRBD2 (6 bases). The V end was cut by 3 bases, the J end by 6 bases, with 17 bases between. CDR3 length: 16 residues. Germline V lookup: CDR1 SGHVS, CDR2 FNYEAQ. CDR3 in amino acids: CASSFVTGRGSGELFF. The CDR3 DNA is TGTGCCAGCAGCTTTGTCACCGGACGGGGGTCCGGGGAGCTGTTTTTT. Based on the CDR3 plus reference TRBV7-6 and TRBJ2-2, the full variable domain is GAGVSQSPRYKVTKRGQDVALRCDPISGHVSLYWYRQALGQGPEFLTYFNYEAQQDKSGLPNDRFSAERPEGSISTLTIQRTEQRDSAMYRCASSFVTGRGSGELFFGEGSRLTVL.

The V and J genes are TRBV20-1 and TRBJ1-2; D gene ambiguous. The ends were cut back, 7 bases at V and 6 bases at J, with 12 bases in the middle. The CDR3 spans 11 residues. CDR1 is DFQATT, CDR2 SNEGSKA, per germline (reference sequence). CDR3 bases: TGCAGTGGATATCGGGAGAATGGCTACACCTTC. This encodes CSGYRENGYTF.

The CDR3 coding sequence is TGTGCCAGCAGTTTCAGGGTCGATCTGAACACCGGGGAGCTGTTTTTT. This codes for CASSFRVDLNTGELFF. V gene TRBV2 combines with J gene TRBJ2-2; perhaps TRBD1 as D (5 bases). The V end lost 5 bases, the J end lost 1 base, and 14 bases lay between the germline ends. Germline values: CDR1 SNHLY, CDR2 FYNNEI. This CDR3 contains 16 residues.